This entry describes one T cell receptor beta chain. The data stem from a study of blood T cell repertoires in COVID-19. Overall study: Nucleic acid was either cDNA or gDNA, and it came from T cells, B-cell-depleted T cells, or PBMCs.

Sequencing was performed with immunoSEQ multiplex PCR; in TCRdb, only in-frame clones are kept and a portion is missing. Of approximately 330,000 clones listed, 87% are singletons. V was clipped by 4 bases and J by 2 bases, with 8 bases between them. The CDR3 length is 13 residues. Germline loops: CDR1 SGHTA, CDR2 FQGNSA. During active infection, Seattle patients enrolled and were then monitored through disease. The sample taken for sequencing was peripheral blood. This chain uses TRBV7-2 with TRBJ1-2; D unclear. The receptor was isolated from a man in his thirties or forties with COVID-19, enrolled during active disease. The CDR3: CASSSYLNYGYTF. The CDR3 DNA sequence: TGTGCCAGCAGCTCCTACCTAAACTATGGCTACACCTTC.